One and the same sample provided the 9 T cell receptor beta chains below, sequenced in a study of blood T cell repertoires in COVID-19 (dated by TCRdb to 2020 to 2022). The library was made by the immunoSEQ multiplex PCR assay. Drawn from immuneACCESS, this table holds only the in-frame rearrangements with V and J called that TCRdb kept. Clones are partly lost; checked studies trace under half to an unresolved V gene and leave the rest unexplained. Present in this sample are 150,000 or so clones, 84% of which were seen just once. Roughly 19% of the sample is taken by the ten largest. Material: peripheral blood. Source of these receptors: a woman of 80 years or more with acute or convalescent COVID-19.

The chain has TRBV7-9 and TRBJ1-6; D is undetermined. The CDR3 has 16 residues. The V gene's germline CDR1 is SEHNR and CDR2 FQNEAQ (reference sequence). V lost 5 bases and J 9 bases, leaving 20 bases between the germline ends. The CDR3 coding sequence is TGTGCCAGCAGCCAGGTGGGGAGGGAGCTTAGTTCACCCCTCCACTTT. It specifies CASSQVGRELSSPLHF.

The rearrangement joins TRBV10-3 to TRBJ2-2; 7 bases line up with TRBD2. The ends lost 4 bases at V and 6 bases at J; junction bases unmatched: 2. From germline, CDR1 is ENHRY and CDR2 SYGVKD. This CDR3 has 13 amino acids. Here the CDR3 reads CAISGGGAGELFF. In DNA form, the CDR3 reads TGTGCCATCAGTGGGGGGGGTGCCGGGGAGCTGTTTTTT.

This clone was seen a single time. V usage is TRBV30 and J usage is TRBJ2-5; TRBD2 might be the D (6 bases). Germline values: CDR1 GTSNPN, CDR2 SVGIG (reference sequence). Trimming cost V 1 base and J 1 base, with 10 bases left between them. There are 14 residues in the CDR3. The CDR3 loop is CAWSALRGQETQYF. The CDR3 nucleotides read TGTGCCTGGAGTGCTTTGCGGGGCCAAGAGACCCAGTACTTC. Based on the CDR3 plus reference TRBV30 and TRBJ2-5, the full variable domain is SQTIHQWPATLVQPVGSPLSLECTVEGTSNPNLYWYRQAAGRGLQLLFYSVGIGQISSEVPQNLSASRPQDRQFILSSKKLLLSDSGFYLCAWSALRGQETQYFGPGTRLLVL.

The CDR3: CASSLLGGYNSPLHF. In DNA form, the CDR3 reads TGTGCCAGCAGTCTCCTAGGGGGATATAATTCACCCCTCCACTTT. The chain recombines TRBV27 with TRBJ1-6, with a weak D call TRBD1 (6 bases). CDR3 length equals 15 residues. V lost 5 bases and J 4 bases, leaving 12 bases between the germline ends. Germline V gives CDR1 MNHEY, CDR2 SMNVEV (reference sequence).

The rearrangement uses TRBV7-5 and TRBJ2-5; the DNA was not compared with TRBD2, the D call given in the table. TRBV7-5 is termed a pseudogene. This CDR3 has 17 amino acids. This CDR3 reads CARSLQTGVGSRETQYF. The CDR3 DNA is TGTGCCAGAAGCTTACAGACGGGGGTAGGAAGCCGGGAGACCCAGTACTTC.

V is TRBV7-2 and J is TRBJ2-1; the D gene is possibly TRBD2 (7 bases). Between the trimmed V and J ends, which lost 1 base and 0 bases, there was a span of 10 bases. The CDR3 loop spans 16 amino acids. Germline-derived CDR1 and CDR2 are SGHTA and FQGNSA. The CDR3 loop is CASSLGRGGSYNEQFF. As DNA, the CDR3 is TGTGCCAGCAGCTTAGGAAGGGGGGGCTCCTACAATGAGCAGTTCTTC.

The rearrangement joins TRBV29-1 to TRBJ1-2, with 9 bases aligning to TRBD1. Germline-derived CDR1 and CDR2 are SQVTM and ANQGSEA. V was pared by 6 bases and J by 8 bases, with 10 bases of the junction left unmatched. The CDR3 has 13 amino acids. CDR3 protein: CSVDKGQGGGYTF. The CDR3 bases are TGCAGCGTAGATAAGGGACAGGGAGGCGGCTACACCTTC.

As DNA, the CDR3 is TGTGCCAGCAGCCCCGCGGCGGGTATCTCAAGCAATCAGCCCCAGCATTTT. Protein product: CASSPAAGISSNQPQHF. The chain is built from TRBV3-1 (or the pseudogene TRBV3-2) and TRBJ1-5; D ambiguous. Between the trimmed V and J ends, which lost 4 bases and 1 base, there was a span of 17 bases. The CDR3 extends over 17 amino acids. The germline CDR1 and CDR2 sequences are LGHDT and YNNKEL (reference sequence).

The genes are TRBV6-5 and TRBJ2-1; TRBD2 aligns across 8 bases. The CDR3 is made up of 14 amino acids. The V gene end was trimmed by 6 bases and the J gene end by 10 bases; junction bases not matched to a gene: 11. CDR1 and CDR2 from the germline V gene are MNHEY and SVGAGI. The CDR3 DNA follows: TGTGCCAGCAGCCCCACGGGCGGGAGGAACGAGCAGTTCTTC. It translates to CASSPTGGRNEQFF.